This T cell receptor (beta chain) was sequenced in a study of T-cell memory formation after mild COVID-19 (dated by TCRdb to about 2021). At the level of the whole study: TCR sequence clusters from the two donors were found to be largely donor specific. The cohort comprised two young, previously healthy adult volunteers, one female and one male. T-cell clones expanding and contracting after mild COVID-19 in two donors were tracked by longitudinal TCRalpha and TCRbeta repertoire sequencing. Results the study describes overall, beyond this receptor: Contracting CD4+ clones turned up mainly in the CM and EM memory subsets, whereas EMRA was where CD8+ clones were enriched. Only two mild cases were covered by the study, and larger cohorts that include severe cases with pre-infection samples were considered necessary. SARS-CoV-2 specificity was not confirmed for the second-wave clones peaking on day 37. Clones that contracted from day 15 to 85 showed balanced CD4/CD8 phenotypes, whereas a second wave of clones that expanded from day 15 to 37 leaned towards CD4+. Some responding clones were detected in pre-infection memory, suggesting pre-existing cross-reactive memory T cells joined the SARS-CoV-2 response.

PBMCs were isolated by Ficoll-Paque density gradient centrifugation. Its CDR3 holds 15 amino acids, cysteine through phenylalanine. The read is trimmed to its CDR3 DNA, 45 bases read in frame from base 1. Trimming removed 5 bases from V and 3 bases from J, leaving 15 bases between the germline ends. According to the germline V gene, CDR1 reads KGHDR and CDR2 reads SFDVKD. The listed sequencing device is Illumina NovaSeq 6000. TCRalpha and TCRbeta cDNA libraries were constructed by 5'RACE with constant-segment primers, with sample barcodes and unique molecular identifiers being introduced. Trizol reagent was used to extract RNA from every sample. Library amplification was performed in two PCR steps, and a second sample barcode and Illumina TruSeq adapters were introduced in the second step. Libraries were sequenced on an Illumina NovaSeq with 2 x 150 bp paired-end reads. Per the original workflow: Reads were demultiplexed and collapsed into UMI-guided consensus sequences with migec v1.2.7. Using mixcr v2.1.11, UMI consensuses were aligned to TRA and TRB V and J templates and then assembled into clonotypes. Clonotypes were classified as expanded or contracted when called significant by both edgeR and NoisET, with noise models trained on biological replicates. For edgeR calls, the thresholds were a false discovery rate-adjusted p below 0.01 and a log2 fold-change of 1. As an exploratory analysis of dynamics, PCA with hierarchical clustering was applied to max-normalized trajectories of the 1000 most abundant clonotypes. Separately sequenced CD4+ and CD8+ repertoires were used to assign the CD4 or CD8 phenotype of responding clones. Using fastp at Q25 and MiXCR, TCRdb reprocessed the public reads and kept productive beta chains. When rows share a CDR3 protein, they turn into one entry using the most common DNA and genes. TCRdb, not the authors, supplied the V and J calls. The sample table lists more than 350,000 distinct CDR3 sequences, over 20% of them with a count of one. The ten biggest clones cover approximately 12% of the sample.

Turning to this clonotype: The clone's antigen remains unknown. No base quality information exists; no much larger clone differs at one position.

The sequenced sample consisted of PBMCs or a T cell subset sorted from them (not recorded which). The chain uses TRBV24-1 and TRBJ1-2, with a tentative D gene TRBD1 over 5 matching bases. The origin of this receptor is an adult woman who had mild COVID-19 (a few samples of this study predate the infection). The sample titles of this study are shuffled in the database, so cell type and time point are left out; the donor was told from shared clones. DNA sequence: TGTGCCACCAGTGCCGGCAGGGCGGGAGACTATGGCTACACCTTC. This sequence encodes CATSAGRAGDYGYTF.